A selection of T cell receptor beta chains follows, all from one sample in a study of blood T cell repertoires in COVID-19. Here immunoSEQ multiplex PCR was the method, and the copy in TCRdb shows in-frame clones only, minus some. The sample carries about 130,000 clones, about 80% recorded once. Sample: peripheral blood. These TCRs come from a human donor in a cohort sampled during active COVID-19. The CDR3 runs from the conserved cysteine through the conserved F or W. Each record gives: J gene, V gene, D gene, clone size, CDR3 DNA, CDR3 protein. D genes are given only for firm matches. A row's size may be missing; if present it is once, few, many or a size class.

j_call: TRBJ1-6
v_call: TRBV30
d_call: NA
clone_size: NA
cdr3_nt: TGTGCCTGGAGTGTTGGAAAGGGAGAACGGACTACACCCCTCCACTTT
cdr3_aa: CAWSVGKGERTTPLHF

j_call: TRBJ1-2
v_call: TRBV7-8
d_call: TRBD1
clone_size: NA
cdr3_nt: TGTGCCAGCAGCCCCCGCCCCCCGGGACAGATCAACTATGGCTACACCTTC
cdr3_aa: CASSPRPPGQINYGYTF

j_call: TRBJ1-2
v_call: TRBV5-1
d_call: TRBD1
clone_size: NA
cdr3_nt: TGCGCCAGCAGCTTGGAGGGACAGAATAACTATGGCTACACCTTC
cdr3_aa: CASSLEGQNNYGYTF

j_call: TRBJ2-7
v_call: TRBV30
d_call: TRBD1
clone_size: NA
cdr3_nt: TGTGCCTGTCTCCCCGGGACAGGGGGCTACGAGCAGTACTTC
cdr3_aa: CACLPGTGGYEQYF

j_call: TRBJ2-7
v_call: TRBV27
d_call: NA
clone_size: NA
cdr3_nt: TGTGCCAGCAGTTTACGATTCGGGATGGCGACCTACGAGCAGTACTTC
cdr3_aa: CASSLRFGMATYEQYF

j_call: TRBJ1-6
v_call: TRBV7-9
d_call: NA
clone_size: NA
cdr3_nt: TGTGCCAGCAGCTTACTCCAGGGCTTTGATAATTCACCCCTCCACTTT
cdr3_aa: CASSLLQGFDNSPLHF

j_call: TRBJ2-1
v_call: TRBV7-9
d_call: NA
clone_size: NA
cdr3_nt: TGTGCCAGCAGCCCCCGGATGGGGGGAAATGAGCAGTTCTTC
cdr3_aa: CASSPRMGGNEQFF

j_call: TRBJ1-4
v_call: TRBV7-9
d_call: NA
clone_size: NA
cdr3_nt: TGTGCCAGCAGAACAGACAGGCCGAATGAAAAACTGTTTTTT
cdr3_aa: CASRTDRPNEKLFF

j_call: TRBJ2-7
v_call: TRBV5-6
d_call: TRBD1
clone_size: NA
cdr3_nt: TGTGCCAGCAGCTTCGGGACAGACTACGAGCAGTACTTC
cdr3_aa: CASSFGTDYEQYF

j_call: TRBJ2-2
v_call: TRBV6-5
d_call: NA
clone_size: NA
cdr3_nt: TGTGCCAGCAGTTATTCCCGACTCACCGGGGAGCTGTTTTTT
cdr3_aa: CASSYSRLTGELFF

j_call: TRBJ1-4
v_call: TRBV2
d_call: NA
clone_size: NA
cdr3_nt: TGTGCCAGCCGCGGGGACCATAATGAAAAACTGTTTTTT
cdr3_aa: CASRGDHNEKLFF

j_call: TRBJ1-4
v_call: TRBV7-6
d_call: NA
clone_size: NA
cdr3_nt: TGTGCCAGCAGTCCCCAGGTGGCTAATGAAAAACTGTTTTTT
cdr3_aa: CASSPQVANEKLFF

j_call: TRBJ2-6
v_call: TRBV5-4
d_call: NA
clone_size: NA
cdr3_nt: TGTGCCAGCAGTTCGTTCGGGGGGCCGGGGGCCAACGTCCTGACTTTC
cdr3_aa: CASSSFGGPGANVLTF

j_call: TRBJ1-1
v_call: TRBV16
d_call: TRBD1
clone_size: NA
cdr3_nt: TGTGCCAGCAGCCAATATCCTAAAGGGGACAGTGGGGACACTGAAGCTTTCTTT
cdr3_aa: CASSQYPKGDSGDTEAFF

j_call: TRBJ2-1
v_call: TRBV6-5
d_call: NA
clone_size: NA
cdr3_nt: TGTGCCAGTTTGGACAGACCTACCTCCTACAATGAGCAGTTCTTC
cdr3_aa: CASLDRPTSYNEQFF

j_call: TRBJ2-1
v_call: TRBV27
d_call: TRBD2
clone_size: once
cdr3_nt: TGTGCCAGCAGATTAACCGGGACTAGCATTTCGCAGTTCTTC
cdr3_aa: CASRLTGTSISQFF

j_call: TRBJ1-1
v_call: TRBV19
d_call: TRBD1
clone_size: NA
cdr3_nt: TGTGCCAGTAGTATAGAGGGGACAGGGTACAAAGGTACTGAAGCTTTCTTT
cdr3_aa: CASSIEGTGYKGTEAFF

j_call: TRBJ1-1
v_call: TRBV6-5
d_call: NA
clone_size: NA
cdr3_nt: TGTGCCAGCAGCTCAGACAGCTTGAACACTGAAGCTTTCTTT
cdr3_aa: CASSSDSLNTEAFF

j_call: TRBJ1-1
v_call: TRBV2
d_call: TRBD1
clone_size: once
cdr3_nt: TGTGCCAGCAGGGTATCGGGACAGCCAAACACTGAAGCTTTCTTT
cdr3_aa: CASRVSGQPNTEAFF

j_call: TRBJ1-2
v_call: TRBV5-5
d_call: NA
clone_size: NA
cdr3_nt: TGTGCCAGCATCGCCGGACAAGAGGTACCTGGCTACACCTTC
cdr3_aa: CASIAGQEVPGYTF

j_call: TRBJ1-1
v_call: TRBV28
d_call: NA
clone_size: NA
cdr3_nt: TGTGCCAGCAAATTCGCGTTGAACACTGAAGCTTTCTTT
cdr3_aa: CASKFALNTEAFF